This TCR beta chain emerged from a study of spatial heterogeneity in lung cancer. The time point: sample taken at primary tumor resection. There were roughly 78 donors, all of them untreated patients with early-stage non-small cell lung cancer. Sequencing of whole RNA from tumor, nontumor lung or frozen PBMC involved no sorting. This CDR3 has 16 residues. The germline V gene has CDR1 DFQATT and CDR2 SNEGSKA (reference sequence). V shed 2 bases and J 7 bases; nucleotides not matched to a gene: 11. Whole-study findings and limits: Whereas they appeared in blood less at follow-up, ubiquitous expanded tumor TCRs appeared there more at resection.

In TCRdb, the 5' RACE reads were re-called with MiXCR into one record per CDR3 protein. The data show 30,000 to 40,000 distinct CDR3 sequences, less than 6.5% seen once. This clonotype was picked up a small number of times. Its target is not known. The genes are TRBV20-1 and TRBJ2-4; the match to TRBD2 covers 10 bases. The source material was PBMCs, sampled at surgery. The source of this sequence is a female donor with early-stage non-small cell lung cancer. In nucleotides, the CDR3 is TGCAGTGCTAGACCCCCCTGGGGTAGCGGGGGGAACATTCAGTACTTC. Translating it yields CSARPPWGSGGNIQYF.